The 32 T cell receptor beta chains reported below all come from one sample, sequenced in a study of STAT5B mutations in CD4+ large granular lymphocyte leukemia (dated by TCRdb to between 2021 and 2022). Libraries were built with the immunoSEQ multiplex PCR assay. TCRdb obtained this table from immuneACCESS and retained in-frame rearrangements with V and J assigned. These tables miss some clones; where compared with another copy, unresolved V genes account for less than half of the shortfall, and the remainder is unexplained. Within this sample are nearly 30,000 clones, with 79% of them counted one time only. The ten largest clones represent about 6% of the sample. Sequenced input: CD4+ T cells from blood buffy coats. The receptors shown here come from a human donor in good health.

In DNA form, the CDR3 reads TGTGCCAGCAGTGGGCCGGGGGGAGAACAATCGGGAGGCTACACCTTC. This gives the protein CASSGPGGEQSGGYTF. The V call is TRBV6-1, the J call TRBJ1-2, with D possibly matching TRBD1 (5 bases). Germline CDR1 and CDR2: MNHNS and SASEGT. This CDR3 is built from 16 residues. The V end lost 4 bases, the J end lost 8 bases, and 23 bases lay between the germline ends.

This rearrangement joins TRBV7-2 to TRBJ1-2; TRBD1 is a possible D gene (5 bases). This CDR3 spans 17 amino acids. The ends were cut back, 1 base at V and 3 bases at J, with 18 bases in the middle. CDR1 and CDR2 from the germline V gene are SGHTA and FQGNSA. The CDR3 here is CASSLGTAILGDYGYTF. The DNA of the CDR3 is TGTGCCAGCAGCTTAGGGACGGCTATCTTGGGGGACTATGGCTACACCTTC.

The genes are TRBV11-2 and TRBJ1-5, with no clear D. Germline CDR1 is SGHAT and CDR2 is FQNNGV. The V gene lost 1 base and the J gene lost 7 bases, with 8 bases spanning the gap. The CDR3 has 13 residues. CDR3 DNA: TGTGCCAGCAGCTTAGGGGAAGGACAGCCCCAGCATTTT. Its translation is CASSLGEGQPQHF.

This chain links TRBV5-5 with TRBJ2-7, with D perhaps matching TRBD1 (5 bases). In germline, CDR1 is SGHKS, CDR2 YYEKEE (reference sequence). V was clipped by 1 base and J by 3 bases, with 11 bases between them. The CDR3 runs 14 residues. The CDR3 DNA sequence: TGTGCCAGCAGCTTGACTGGACATAACTACGAGCAGTACGTC. Protein sequence: CASSLTGHNYEQYV.

This chain joins TRBV11-2 and TRBJ2-7; D gene ambiguous. Germline lookup yields CDR1 SGHAT and CDR2 FQNNGV. Trimming took 3 bases from V and 6 from J, leaving 12 bases between them. CDR3 length: 13 residues. The DNA for the CDR3 is TGTGCCAGCAGCTTGCGGCGACGAACCGAGCAGTACTTC. Translated, it gives CASSLRRRTEQYF.

The DNA of the CDR3 is TGTGCCACGGGGGTGGGCGCGTACCAAGAGACCCAGTACTTC. Translation: CATGVGAYQETQYF. The J gene is TRBJ2-5, the V gene TRBV19; D is perhaps TRBD2 (6 bases). This CDR3 contains 14 residues. Trimming cost V 10 bases and J 0 bases, with 15 bases left between them. Germline CDR1 LNHDA, CDR2 SQIVND (reference sequence). Based on the CDR3 plus reference TRBV19 and TRBJ2-5, the full variable domain is DGGITQSPKYLFRKEGQNVTLSCEQNLNHDAMYWYRQDPGQGLRLIYYSQIVNDFQKGDIAEGYSVSREKKESFPLTVTSAQKNPTAFYLCATGVGAYQETQYFGPGTRLLVL.

This sequence joins TRBV13 and TRBJ2-2, with TRBD1 identical over 8 bases. The germline V gene encodes CDR1 PRHDT and CDR2 FYEKMQ (reference sequence). J was trimmed by 2 bases and V by 10 bases; bases with no gene match: 3. The CDR3 sequence is 13 residues long. The CDR3 coding sequence is TGTGCCAATGGACAGGGTAACACCGGGGAGCTGTTTTTT. Protein product: CANGQGNTGELFF.

V and J are TRBV10-2 and TRBJ1-4, with 7 bases lining up with TRBD1. Losses at the gene ends were 2 bases for V and 8 bases for J; bases not matched to a gene: 5. The length of the CDR3 is 14 residues. Germline V gene data show CDR1 as WSHSY and CDR2 as SAAADI. The CDR3 DNA reads TGCGCCAGCAGTGAGGGACAGGAGATCGAAAAACTGTTTTTT. Its translation: CASSEGQEIEKLFF.

The chain employs TRBV6-5 and TRBJ1-3; D is possibly TRBD1 (5 bases). CDR1 and CDR2 from the germline V gene are MNHEY and SVGAGI. CDR3 length: 14 amino acids. Trimming removed 4 bases from V and 0 bases from J, with 7 bases in between. The CDR3 sequence: CASSSGLSGNTIYF. The CDR3 DNA reads TGTGCCAGCAGTTCGGGACTCTCTGGAAACACCATATATTTT.

V gene TRBV11-2 combines with J gene TRBJ1-6; D gene uncertain. The ends were cut back, 1 base at V and 0 bases at J, with 7 bases in the middle. Germline CDR1 reads SGHAT; CDR2 reads FQNNGV. The CDR3 loop spans 16 amino acids. Here the CDR3 reads CASSLVLSSYNSPLHF. As DNA, the CDR3 is TGTGCCAGCAGCTTAGTTCTTAGCTCCTATAATTCACCCCTCCACTTT.

This clone was picked up one time. The chain combines TRBV27 with TRBJ1-5; 7 bases map to TRBD1. J lost 2 bases, V lost 6 bases, and 7 bases had no gene match. This CDR3 has 15 residues. The V gene's germline CDR1 is MNHEY and CDR2 SMNVEV (reference sequence). CDR3 nucleotides: TGTGCCAGCAGGCCGCAGGGGGAAGGCAATCAGCCCCAGCATTTT. It specifies CASRPQGEGNQPQHF.

The rearrangement links TRBV5-4 to TRBJ1-3; D ambiguous. The CDR3 is 15 residues long. The V end lost 2 bases, the J end lost 3 bases, and 12 bases lay between the germline ends. Germline V gives CDR1 SGHNT, CDR2 YYREEE (reference sequence). Here the CDR3 reads CASSFGITNGNTIYF. CDR3 nucleotide sequence: TGTGCCAGCAGCTTTGGGATTACCAATGGAAACACCATATATTTT.

A note on this clone: At one end the junction does not follow the germline gene, possibly because of a read error. The rearrangement joins TRBV7-2 to TRBJ2-5; D gene uncertain. Looked up from germline, CDR1 is SGHTA and CDR2 is FQGNSA. The CDR3 runs to 15 residues. The CDR3 loop reads CASSPIPGLGEIQYF. The CDR3, as DNA: TGTGCCAGCAGCCCGATCCCGGGCCTCGGAGAGATCCAGTACTTC. Looking up the rest from reference TRBV7-2 and TRBJ2-5 gives the full variable domain: GAGVSQSPSNKVTEKGKDVELRCDPISGHTALYWYRQSLGQGLEFLIYFQGNSAPDKSGLPSDRFSAERTGGSVSTLTIQRTQQEDSAVYLCASSPIPGLGEIQYFGPGTRLLVL.

The V call is TRBV9, the J call TRBJ2-5, with D unclear. This CDR3 is built from 14 residues. V was pared by 3 bases and J by 0 bases, with 9 bases between. CDR1 is SGDLS, CDR2 YYNGEE, per germline. The CDR3 sequence: CASSAGINQETQYF. The CDR3 nucleotides read TGTGCCAGCAGCGCGGGTATCAACCAAGAGACCCAGTACTTC.

On this clone itself: One end of the junction varies from germline; a read error may be responsible. The chain is built from TRBV19 and TRBJ1-6; no reliable D call. The CDR3 contains 14 residues. Germline V lookup: CDR1 LNHDA, CDR2 SQIVND (reference sequence). CDR3 in DNA: TGTGCCAGCAGTATGGTTGGAAATAATTCACCCCTCCACTTT. This codes for CASSMVGNNSPLHF.

The genes are TRBV27 and TRBJ2-7; 9 nucleotides agree with TRBD2. There are 17 residues in the CDR3. Germline-derived CDR1 and CDR2 are MNHEY and SMNVEV (reference sequence). V lost 4 bases and J lost 3; bases outside the gene matches: 13. The chain's CDR3 is CASSYRGGTSPGYEQYV. The DNA of the CDR3 is TGTGCCAGCAGTTATCGGGGAGGGACTAGCCCAGGCTACGAGCAGTACGTC.

This chain links TRBV7-8 with TRBJ1-6; maybe TRBD1 (5 bases). This CDR3 is built from 15 residues. Germline values: CDR1 SGHVS, CDR2 FQNEAQ. Trimming stripped 5 bases from V and 6 bases from J, with 14 bases between. In DNA, the CDR3 is TGTGCCAGCAGCCCCGGTGGGACGGCTAATTCACCCCTCCACTTT. Its protein is CASSPGGTANSPLHF.

The gene calls are TRBV19 and TRBJ2-3; no definite D call. V was clipped by 5 bases and J by 6 bases, with 12 bases between them. CDR1 and CDR2 (germline): LNHDA, SQIVND (reference sequence). This CDR3 region has 13 residues. CDR3 in amino acids: CASSLRHSDTQYF. As DNA, the CDR3 is TGTGCCAGTAGTTTACGGCACAGTGATACGCAGTATTTT.

The chain couples TRBV28 to TRBJ1-2; 7 bases agree with TRBD1. CDR3 length: 14 amino acids. J was trimmed by 8 bases and V by 2 bases; bases with no gene match: 8. From germline, CDR1 is MDHEN and CDR2 SYDVKM. This chain's CDR3 is CASSLAAYRGGYTF. In DNA, the CDR3 is TGTGCCAGCAGTTTAGCGGCGTACAGGGGCGGCTACACCTTC.

This clone was seen just once. V is TRBV5-1 and J is TRBJ2-3, with TRBD2 matching 8 bases. This CDR3 comprises 14 residues. CDR1 and CDR2 (germline): SGHRS, YFSETQ. J gave up 5 bases and V 4 bases, and 6 bases lay outside the gene matches. CDR3 in amino acids: CASSDGGVVDTQYF. The CDR3 DNA reads TGCGCCAGCAGCGACGGGGGGGTGGTAGATACGCAGTATTTT.

A single count supports this clone. DNA for the CDR3: TGTGCCAGCAGCTTAAAGGGGGGGTATGGCTACACCTTC. Translating it yields CASSLKGGYGYTF. V and J are TRBV5-6 and TRBJ1-2, with D perhaps matching TRBD1 (6 bases). The germline CDR1 and CDR2 sequences are SGHDT and YYEEEE. With 2 bases removed from V and 5 bases from J, the gap between germline ends came to 10 bases. The CDR3 runs to 13 residues.

This rearrangement joins TRBV4-3 to TRBJ1-4; 7 positions match TRBD1. Germline loops: CDR1 LGHNA, CDR2 YSLEER. CDR3 length: 15 residues. V shed 5 bases, J shed 6 bases, and the junction held 9 bases outside the gene matches. CDR3 sequence reads: CASSSEQGLYEKLFF. CDR3 bases: TGCGCCAGCAGCAGCGAACAGGGGTTATATGAAAAACTGTTTTTT.

This chain joins TRBV2 and TRBJ1-4, with D possibly being TRBD1 (5 bases). The V gene lost 2 bases and the J gene lost 9 bases, with 13 bases spanning the gap. Per the germline V gene, CDR1 is SNHLY and CDR2 is FYNNEI. This CDR3 contains 14 residues. CDR3 amino acids: CASSELVPGQKLFF. Written as DNA, the CDR3 is TGTGCCAGCAGTGAACTCGTGCCGGGACAAAAACTGTTTTTT.

The chain couples TRBV6-5 to TRBJ1-5, with no clear D. The V and J ends lost 2 bases and 5 bases respectively, with 7 bases between them. There are 13 residues in the CDR3. Germline-derived CDR1 and CDR2 are MNHEY and SVGAGI. Written as DNA, the CDR3 is TGTGCCAGCAGTTACCGTGGGGATCAGCCCCAGCATTTT. Translation: CASSYRGDQPQHF.

This chain uses TRBV7-2 with TRBJ1-5; D is perhaps TRBD1 (6 bases). The CDR3 contains 13 residues. Trimming removed 5 bases at V and 7 bases at J, with 12 bases between. The germline CDR1 and CDR2 sequences are SGHTA and FQGNSA. For the CDR3, the DNA is TGTGCCAGCAGCCTCCGGGGGGGCCAGCCCCAGCATTTT. Protein sequence: CASSLRGGQPQHF.

This chain joins TRBV7-9 and TRBJ2-3; 7 positions agree with TRBD1. The ends lost 7 bases at V and 2 bases at J; junction bases unmatched: 9. This CDR3 is 15 amino acids long. Germline loops: CDR1 SEHNR, CDR2 FQNEAQ (reference sequence). CDR3 amino acids: CASTRIRGSTDTQYF. The CDR3 DNA is TGTGCCAGCACCCGTATCAGGGGGTCCACAGATACGCAGTATTTT.

The V gene is TRBV10-3, the J gene TRBJ2-2, with a possible D match to TRBD1 (6 bases). V lost 7 bases and J lost 3, with 12 bases in between. The CDR3 runs to 14 residues. Germline V lookup: CDR1 ENHRY, CDR2 SYGVKD. The DNA for the CDR3 is TGTGCCATCACAGGGGACCCTTACACCGGGGAGCTGTTTTTT. Its protein is CAITGDPYTGELFF.

This sequence joins TRBV7-2 and TRBJ2-5; TRBD2 aligns across 8 bases. The germline V gene encodes CDR1 SGHTA and CDR2 FQGNSA. Trimming took 1 base from V and 1 from J; bases not matched to a gene: 11. The CDR3 is made up of 18 amino acids. The CDR3 loop is CASSLGSGRGKGQETQYF. For the CDR3, the DNA is TGTGCCAGCAGCTTAGGCTCCGGGAGGGGAAAAGGCCAAGAGACCCAGTACTTC.

The gene calls are TRBV5-4 and TRBJ1-4; 8 positions match TRBD1. Germline CDR1 and CDR2: SGHNT and YYREEE (reference sequence). CDR3 size: 14 residues. J was trimmed by 8 bases and V by 0 bases; bases with no gene match: 3. The CDR3, as DNA: TGTGCCAGCAGCTTGGACCAGGGGGCGGAAAAACTGTTTTTT. It specifies CASSLDQGAEKLFF.

This chain joins TRBV10-3 and TRBJ1-2, with D unresolved. This CDR3 comprises 14 residues. Trimming left V 0 bases short and J 6 bases short, with 11 bases between. CDR1 and CDR2 (germline): ENHRY, SYGVKD. The DNA of the CDR3 is TGTGCCATCAGTGAGTCGGAAAGGGCGGATGGCTACACCTTC. It is translated as CAISESERADGYTF.

The V call is TRBV27, the J call TRBJ1-1; 8 bases map to TRBD1. V shed 0 bases and J 4 bases; nucleotides not matched to a gene: 1. Germline V gives CDR1 MNHEY, CDR2 SMNVEV (reference sequence). This CDR3 has 14 residues. The CDR3 region has the DNA TGTGCCAGCAGTTTATCTACAGGGGGCACTGAAGCTTTCTTT. Protein product: CASSLSTGGTEAFF.

V usage is TRBV4-3 and J usage is TRBJ2-3; D could derive from TRBD1 or TRBD2 (5 bases each). CDR1 and CDR2 from the germline V gene are LGHNA and YSLEER. The CDR3 has 15 amino acids. V gave up 0 bases and J gave up 1 base, with 8 bases separating them. This chain's CDR3 is CASSQDQGGTDTQYF. The CDR3 region has the DNA TGCGCCAGCAGCCAAGATCAGGGAGGCACAGATACGCAGTATTTT.